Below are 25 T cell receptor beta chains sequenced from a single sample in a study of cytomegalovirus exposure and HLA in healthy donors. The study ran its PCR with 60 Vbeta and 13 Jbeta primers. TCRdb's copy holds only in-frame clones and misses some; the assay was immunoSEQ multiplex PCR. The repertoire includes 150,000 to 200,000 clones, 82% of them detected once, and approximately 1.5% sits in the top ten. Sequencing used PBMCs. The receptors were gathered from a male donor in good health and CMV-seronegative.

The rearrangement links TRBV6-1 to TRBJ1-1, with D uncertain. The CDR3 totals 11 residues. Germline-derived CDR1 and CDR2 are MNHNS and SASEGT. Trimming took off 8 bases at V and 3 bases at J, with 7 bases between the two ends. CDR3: CASSGHTEAFF. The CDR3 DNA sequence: TGTGCCAGCTCAGGCCACACTGAAGCTTTCTTT.

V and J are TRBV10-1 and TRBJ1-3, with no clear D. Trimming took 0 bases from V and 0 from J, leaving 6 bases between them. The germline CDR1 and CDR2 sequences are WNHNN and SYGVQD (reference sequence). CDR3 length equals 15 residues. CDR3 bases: TGCGCCAGCAGTGAGTCGCCCGGCTCTGGAAACACCATATATTTT. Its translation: CASSESPGSGNTIYF.

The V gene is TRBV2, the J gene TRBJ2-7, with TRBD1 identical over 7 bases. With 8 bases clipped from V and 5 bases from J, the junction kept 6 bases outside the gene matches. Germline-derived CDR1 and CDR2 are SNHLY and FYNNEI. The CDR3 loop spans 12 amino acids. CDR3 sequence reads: CASRWGTDEQYF. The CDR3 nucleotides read TGTGCCAGCCGTTGGGGGACAGACGAGCAGTACTTC. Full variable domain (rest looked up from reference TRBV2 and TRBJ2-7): EPEVTQTPSHQVTQMGQEVILRCVPISNHLYFYWYRQILGQKVEFLVSFYNNEISEKSEIFDDQFSVERPDGSNFTLKIRSTKLEDSAMYFCASRWGTDEQYFGPGTRLTVT.

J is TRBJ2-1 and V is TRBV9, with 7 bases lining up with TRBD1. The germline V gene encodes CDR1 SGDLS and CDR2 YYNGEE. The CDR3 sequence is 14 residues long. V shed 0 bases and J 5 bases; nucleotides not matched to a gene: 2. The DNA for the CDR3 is TGTGCCAGCAGCGTAGTGGGACAGCACAATGAGCAGTTCTTC. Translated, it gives CASSVVGQHNEQFF.

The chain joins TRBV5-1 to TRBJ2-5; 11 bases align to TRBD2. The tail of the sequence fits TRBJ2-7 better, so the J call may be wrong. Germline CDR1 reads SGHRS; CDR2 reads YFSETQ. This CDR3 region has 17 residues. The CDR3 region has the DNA TGCGCCAGCAGCTTGGATCGGCGACTAGCGGGGAACTACGAGCAGTACTTC. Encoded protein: CASSLDRRLAGNYEQYF.

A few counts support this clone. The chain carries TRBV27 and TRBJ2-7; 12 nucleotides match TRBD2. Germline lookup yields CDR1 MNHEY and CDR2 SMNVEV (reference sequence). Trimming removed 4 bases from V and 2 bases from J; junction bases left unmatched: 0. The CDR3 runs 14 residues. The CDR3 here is CASSWTSGTYEQYF. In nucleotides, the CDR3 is TGTGCCAGCAGTTGGACTAGCGGGACCTACGAGCAGTACTTC.

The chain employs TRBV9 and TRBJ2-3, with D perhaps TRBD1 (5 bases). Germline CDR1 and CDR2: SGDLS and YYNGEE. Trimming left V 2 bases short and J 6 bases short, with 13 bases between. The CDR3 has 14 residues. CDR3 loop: CASSVHRKEDTQYF. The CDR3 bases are TGTGCCAGCAGCGTCCACAGGAAGGAGGATACGCAGTATTTT.

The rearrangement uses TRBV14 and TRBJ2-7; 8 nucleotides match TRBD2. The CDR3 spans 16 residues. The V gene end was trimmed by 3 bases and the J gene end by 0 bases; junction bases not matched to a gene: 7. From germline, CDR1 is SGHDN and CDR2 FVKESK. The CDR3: CASSHDSGANSYEQYF. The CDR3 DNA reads TGTGCCAGCAGCCATGATAGCGGGGCGAACTCCTACGAGCAGTACTTC.

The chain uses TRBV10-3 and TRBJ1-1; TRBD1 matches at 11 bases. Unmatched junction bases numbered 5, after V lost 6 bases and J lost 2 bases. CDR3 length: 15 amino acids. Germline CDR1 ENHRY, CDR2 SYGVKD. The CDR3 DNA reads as TGTGCCATCAGGAGGGACAGGGGGGGAAACACTGAAGCTTTCTTT. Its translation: CAIRRDRGGNTEAFF.

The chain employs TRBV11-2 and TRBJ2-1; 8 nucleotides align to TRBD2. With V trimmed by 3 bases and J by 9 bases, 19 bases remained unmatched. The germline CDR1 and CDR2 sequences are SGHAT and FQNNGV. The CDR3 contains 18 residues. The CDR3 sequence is CASSLWRSAGTGGSEQFF. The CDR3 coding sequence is TGTGCCAGCAGCTTGTGGAGAAGCGCGGGCACGGGGGGGAGTGAGCAGTTCTTC. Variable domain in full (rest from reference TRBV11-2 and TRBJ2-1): EAGVAQSPRYKIIEKRQSVAFWCNPISGHATLYWYQQILGQGPKLLIQFQNNGVVDDSQLPKDRFSAERLKGVDSTLKIQPAKLEDSAVYLCASSLWRSAGTGGSEQFFGPGTRLTVL.

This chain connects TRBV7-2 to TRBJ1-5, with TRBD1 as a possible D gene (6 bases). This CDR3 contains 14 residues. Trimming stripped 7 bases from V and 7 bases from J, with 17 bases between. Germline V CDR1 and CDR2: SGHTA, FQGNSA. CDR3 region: CASTPMGQGQPQHF. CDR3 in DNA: TGTGCCAGCACCCCGATGGGGCAGGGGCAGCCCCAGCATTTT.

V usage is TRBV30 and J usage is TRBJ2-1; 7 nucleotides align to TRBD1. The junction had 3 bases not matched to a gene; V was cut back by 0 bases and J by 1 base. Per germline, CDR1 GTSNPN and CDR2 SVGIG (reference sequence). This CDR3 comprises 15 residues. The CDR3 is CAWSVPQGSYNEQFF. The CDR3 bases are TGTGCCTGGAGTGTACCACAGGGGTCCTACAATGAGCAGTTCTTC.

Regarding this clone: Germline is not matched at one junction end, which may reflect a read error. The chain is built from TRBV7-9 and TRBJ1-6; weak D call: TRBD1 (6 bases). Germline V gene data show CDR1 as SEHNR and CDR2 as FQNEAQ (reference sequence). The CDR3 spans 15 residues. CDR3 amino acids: CSSSLWTEDNSPLHF. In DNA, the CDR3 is TGTTCCAGCAGCTTATGGACAGAGGATAATTCACCCCTCCACTTT. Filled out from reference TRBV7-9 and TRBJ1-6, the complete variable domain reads DTGVSQNPRHKITKRGQNVTFRCDPISEHNRLYWYRQTLGQGPEFLTYFQNEAQLEKSRLLSDRFSAERPKGSFSTLEIQRTEQGDSAMYLCSSSLWTEDNSPLHFGNGTRLTVT.

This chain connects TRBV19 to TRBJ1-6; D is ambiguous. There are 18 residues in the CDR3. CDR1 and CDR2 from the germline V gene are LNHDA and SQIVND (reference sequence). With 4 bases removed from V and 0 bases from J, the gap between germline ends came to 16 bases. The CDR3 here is CASSNSVSGSSYNSPLHF. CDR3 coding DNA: TGTGCCAGTAGTAATTCGGTTTCGGGGAGCTCCTATAATTCACCCCTCCACTTT. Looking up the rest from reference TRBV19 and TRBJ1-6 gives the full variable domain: DGGITQSPKYLFRKEGQNVTLSCEQNLNHDAMYWYRQDPGQGLRLIYYSQIVNDFQKGDIAEGYSVSREKKESFPLTVTSAQKNPTAFYLCASSNSVSGSSYNSPLHFGNGTRLTVT.

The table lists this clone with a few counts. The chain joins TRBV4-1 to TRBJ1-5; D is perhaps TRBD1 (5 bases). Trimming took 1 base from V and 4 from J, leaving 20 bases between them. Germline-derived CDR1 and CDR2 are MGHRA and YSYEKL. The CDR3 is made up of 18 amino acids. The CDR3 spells CASSQVLAGTGLNQPQHF. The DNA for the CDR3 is TGCGCCAGCAGCCAAGTTCTCGCAGGCACAGGATTAAATCAGCCCCAGCATTTT.

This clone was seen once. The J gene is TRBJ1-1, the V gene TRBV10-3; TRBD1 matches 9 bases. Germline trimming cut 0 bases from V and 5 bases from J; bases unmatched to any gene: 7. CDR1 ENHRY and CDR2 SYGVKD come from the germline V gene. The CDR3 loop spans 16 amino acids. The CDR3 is CAISESQGARRTEAFF. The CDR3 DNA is TGTGCCATCAGTGAGTCACAGGGGGCGCGTCGGACTGAAGCTTTCTTT.

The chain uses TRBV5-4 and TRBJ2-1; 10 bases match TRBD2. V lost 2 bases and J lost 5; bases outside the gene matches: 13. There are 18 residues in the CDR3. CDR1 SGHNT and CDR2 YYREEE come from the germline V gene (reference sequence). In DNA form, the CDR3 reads TGTGCCAGCAGCTTTAAAACATCCCTAGCGGGAGTAAACAATGAGCAGTTCTTC. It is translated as CASSFKTSLAGVNNEQFF. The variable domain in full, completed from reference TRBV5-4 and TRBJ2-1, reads ETGVTQSPTHLIKTRGQQVTLRCSSQSGHNTVSWYQQALGQGPQFIFQYYREEENGRGNFPPRFSGLQFPNYSSELNVNALELDDSALYLCASSFKTSLAGVNNEQFFGPGTRLTVL.

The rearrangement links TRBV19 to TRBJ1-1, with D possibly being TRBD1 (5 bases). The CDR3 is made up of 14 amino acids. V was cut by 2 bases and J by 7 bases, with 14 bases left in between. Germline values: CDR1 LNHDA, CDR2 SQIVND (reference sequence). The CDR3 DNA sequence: TGTGCCAGTAGTATATGGAACGTGCAGGGTGAAGCTTTCTTT. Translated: CASSIWNVQGEAFF.

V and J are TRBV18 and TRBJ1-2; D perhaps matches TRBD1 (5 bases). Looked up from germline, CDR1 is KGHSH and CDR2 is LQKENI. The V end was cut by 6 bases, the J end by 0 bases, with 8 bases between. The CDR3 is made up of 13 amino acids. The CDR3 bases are TGTGCCAGCTCTGGGGGGACTAACTATGGCTACACCTTC. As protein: CASSGGTNYGYTF.

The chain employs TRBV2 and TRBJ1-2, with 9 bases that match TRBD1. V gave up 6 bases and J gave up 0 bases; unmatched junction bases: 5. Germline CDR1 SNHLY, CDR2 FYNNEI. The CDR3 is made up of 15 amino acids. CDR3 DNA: TGTGCCAGCAGGACAGGGGGGGGAACTAACTATGGCTACACCTTC. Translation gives CASRTGGGTNYGYTF.

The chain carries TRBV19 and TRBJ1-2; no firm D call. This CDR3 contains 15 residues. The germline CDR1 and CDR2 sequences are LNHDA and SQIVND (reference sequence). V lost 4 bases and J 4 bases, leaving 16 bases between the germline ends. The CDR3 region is CASSTPRGTGYGYTF. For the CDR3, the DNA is TGTGCCAGTAGTACGCCCCGAGGAACGGGCTATGGCTACACCTTC. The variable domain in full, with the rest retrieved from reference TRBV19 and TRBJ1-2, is DGGITQSPKYLFRKEGQNVTLSCEQNLNHDAMYWYRQDPGQGLRLIYYSQIVNDFQKGDIAEGYSVSREKKESFPLTVTSAQKNPTAFYLCASSTPRGTGYGYTFGSGTRLTVV.

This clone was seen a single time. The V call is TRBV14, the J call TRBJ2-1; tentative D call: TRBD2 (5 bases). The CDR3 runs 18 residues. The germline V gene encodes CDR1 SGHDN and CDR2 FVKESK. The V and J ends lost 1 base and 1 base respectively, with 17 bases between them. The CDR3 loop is CASSQGFGSGPSYNEQFF. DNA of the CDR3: TGTGCCAGCAGCCAAGGATTTGGGAGCGGACCATCCTACAATGAGCAGTTCTTC.

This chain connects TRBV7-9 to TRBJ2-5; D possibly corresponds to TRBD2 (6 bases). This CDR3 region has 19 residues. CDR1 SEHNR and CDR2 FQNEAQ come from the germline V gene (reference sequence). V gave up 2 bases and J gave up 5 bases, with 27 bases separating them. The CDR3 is CASSLRGRGWREGTETQYF. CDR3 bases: TGTGCCAGCAGCTTACGGGGAAGGGGTTGGCGGGAAGGTACGGAGACCCAGTACTTC.

The DNA for the CDR3 is TGTGCCAGCAGTGACAGGTGGAATCAGCCCCAGCATTTT. Translated, it gives CASSDRWNQPQHF. This chain connects TRBV25-1 to TRBJ1-5; D remains ambiguous. CDR1 is MGHDK, CDR2 SYGVNS, per germline. V gave up 3 bases and J gave up 4 bases, with 7 bases separating them. The CDR3 is made up of 13 amino acids.

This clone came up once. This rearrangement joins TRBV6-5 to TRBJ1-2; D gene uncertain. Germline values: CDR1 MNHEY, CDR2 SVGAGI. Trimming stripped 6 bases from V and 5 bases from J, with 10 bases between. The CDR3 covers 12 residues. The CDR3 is CASRAWQYGYTF. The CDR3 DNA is TGTGCCAGCAGGGCCTGGCAGTATGGCTACACCTTC.